This paragraph reports one T cell receptor (beta chain). This sample was taken from a study of blood T cell repertoires in COVID-19. Study background: Samples representing acute and convalescent COVID-19 were sourced from the United States, Italy and Spain. The cDNA or gDNA used as material had been derived from T cells, B-cell-depleted T cells, or PBMCs.

Looked up from germline, CDR1 is SGHAT and CDR2 is FQNNGV. Losses at the gene ends were 1 base for V and 3 bases for J; bases not matched to a gene: 0. The CDR3 runs to 14 residues. Under the authors' procedure: Estimation of nucleated cell counts relied on the amplification of reference gene primers. Libraries were prepared by immunoSEQ multiplex PCR; TCRdb keeps only in-frame clonotypes and omits some of them. The V and J calls and clone size were taken over from that table, and D and trimming were inferred from the DNA. The sample lists 110,000 or so clones, roughly 84% occurring once. The chain has TRBV11-2 and TRBJ2-7, with 10 bases identical to TRBD2. The sequencing sample was made of peripheral blood. This receptor was identified in a man between 35 and 55 years old with acute or convalescent COVID-19. The CDR3 sequence: CASSLASGGYEQYF. CDR3 nucleotide sequence: TGTGCCAGCAGCTTAGCTAGCGGGGGCTACGAGCAGTACTTC. The full variable domain, in which reference TRBV11-2 and TRBJ2-7 provide the parts outside the CDR3, is EAGVAQSPRYKIIEKRQSVAFWCNPISGHATLYWYQQILGQGPKLLIQFQNNGVVDDSQLPKDRFSAERLKGVDSTLKIQPAKLEDSAVYLCASSLASGGYEQYFGPGTRLTVT.